This TCR beta chain was captured in a study of shared clonotypes between healthy human individuals. Study at large: Donors had three CD4 naive, three CD4 memory, two CD8 naive and one CD8 memory plate apiece. Findings of the study overall: Between a handful of donors, naive CD4 clonotypes were shared at a level of around 5.2%. Generally, estimated richness proved larger in naive subsets than it did in memory subsets.

Per the authors' pipeline: Without quality scores, immunoSEQ junctional reads could not be filtered like full-length reads. Assay: immunoSEQ multiplex PCR; the TCRdb copy retains only in-frame clones and omits some. The V and J calls and clone size were taken over from that table, and D and trimming were inferred from the DNA. The sample comprises hundreds of thousands of clones, about 92% of which are singletons, and 24% rests with the top ten. The CDR3 spans 18 residues. V lost 0 bases to trimming and J lost 2 bases; unmatched junction nucleotides: 11. Looked up from germline, CDR1 is MGHRA and CDR2 is YSYEKL. On this clone itself: Antigen specificity is unknown.

The naive CD8 population came from CD45RO-negative cells selected for CCR7, without terminally differentiated effector memory CD45RA+ cells. The TCR comes from a man aged 25 to 40 in good health. The rearrangement links TRBV4-1 to TRBJ1-2, with 8 bases identical to TRBD1. Material: naive CD8+ T cells sorted from blood. The CDR3, as DNA: TGCGCCAGCAGCCAAGAAGGTCTACCCGGGACAGGAAACTATGGCTACACCTTC. It codes for CASSQEGLPGTGNYGYTF.